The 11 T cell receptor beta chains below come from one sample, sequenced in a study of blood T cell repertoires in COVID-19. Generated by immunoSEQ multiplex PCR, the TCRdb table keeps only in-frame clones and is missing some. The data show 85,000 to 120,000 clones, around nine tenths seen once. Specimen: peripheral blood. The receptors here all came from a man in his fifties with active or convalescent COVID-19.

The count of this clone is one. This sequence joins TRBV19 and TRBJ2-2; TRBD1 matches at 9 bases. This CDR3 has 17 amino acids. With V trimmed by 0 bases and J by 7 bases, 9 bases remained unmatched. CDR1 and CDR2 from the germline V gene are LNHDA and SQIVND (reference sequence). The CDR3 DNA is TGTGCCAGTAGTATAGATCTCGGGACAGGGATCAGCGGGGAGCTGTTTTTT. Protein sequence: CASSIDLGTGISGELFF.

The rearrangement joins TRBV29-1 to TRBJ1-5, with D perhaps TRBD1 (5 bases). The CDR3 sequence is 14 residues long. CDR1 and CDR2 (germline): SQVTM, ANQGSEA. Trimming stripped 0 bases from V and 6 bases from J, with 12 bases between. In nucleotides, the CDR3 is TGCAGCGTTGAAGATTCTCAGGGTGGTCAGCCCCAGCATTTT. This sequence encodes CSVEDSQGGQPQHF.

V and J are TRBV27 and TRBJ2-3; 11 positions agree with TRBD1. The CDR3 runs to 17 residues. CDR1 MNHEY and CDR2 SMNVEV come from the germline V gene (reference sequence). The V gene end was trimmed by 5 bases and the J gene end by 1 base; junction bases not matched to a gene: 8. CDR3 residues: CASSRPGQGVGTDTQYF. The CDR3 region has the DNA TGTGCCAGCAGTAGACCGGGACAGGGGGTGGGCACAGATACGCAGTATTTT.

CDR3 loop: CASSSGGTLNTEAFF. The DNA for the CDR3 is TGTGCCAGTAGTTCAGGGGGGACCCTAAACACTGAAGCTTTCTTT. This chain uses TRBV19 with TRBJ1-1; TRBD1 matches 7 bases. CDR1 and CDR2 from the germline V gene are LNHDA and SQIVND (reference sequence). The ends lost 5 bases at V and 2 bases at J; junction bases unmatched: 8. This CDR3 has 15 residues.

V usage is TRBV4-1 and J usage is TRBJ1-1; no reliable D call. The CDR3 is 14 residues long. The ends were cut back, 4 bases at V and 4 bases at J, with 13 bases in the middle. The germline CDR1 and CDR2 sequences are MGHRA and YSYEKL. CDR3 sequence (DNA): TGCGCCAGCAGCCTCGGTCGAGGTACCACTGAAGCTTTCTTT. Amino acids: CASSLGRGTTEAFF.

CDR3 nucleotide sequence: TGCGCCAGCAGCTTGAGGCAGGGGGTACGAGAGACCCAGTACTTC. The encoded protein is CASSLRQGVRETQYF. The chain recombines TRBV5-1 with TRBJ2-5, with 7 bases lining up with TRBD1. The V gene's germline CDR1 is SGHRS and CDR2 YFSETQ. The ends lost 1 base at V and 4 bases at J; junction bases unmatched: 7. CDR3 length: 15 residues. Variable domain in full (rest from reference TRBV5-1 and TRBJ2-5): KAGVTQTPRYLIKTRGQQVTLSCSPISGHRSVSWYQQTPGQGLQFLFEYFSETQRNKGNFPGRFSGRQFSNSRSEMNVSTLELGDSALYLCASSLRQGVRETQYFGPGTRLLVL.

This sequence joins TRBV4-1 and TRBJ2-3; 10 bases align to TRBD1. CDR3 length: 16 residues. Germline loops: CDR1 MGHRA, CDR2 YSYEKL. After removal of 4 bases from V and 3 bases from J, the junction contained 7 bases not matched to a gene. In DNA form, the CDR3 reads TGCGCCAGCAGCCTTATCCCGGGACAGGGGACAGATACGCAGTATTTT. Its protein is CASSLIPGQGTDTQYF.

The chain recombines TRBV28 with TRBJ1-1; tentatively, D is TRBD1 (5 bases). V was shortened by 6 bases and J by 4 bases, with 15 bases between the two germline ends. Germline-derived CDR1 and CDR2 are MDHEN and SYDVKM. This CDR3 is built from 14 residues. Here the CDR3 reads CASRPGRGGTEAFF. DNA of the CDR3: TGTGCCAGCAGACCAGGGAGGGGAGGCACTGAAGCTTTCTTT.

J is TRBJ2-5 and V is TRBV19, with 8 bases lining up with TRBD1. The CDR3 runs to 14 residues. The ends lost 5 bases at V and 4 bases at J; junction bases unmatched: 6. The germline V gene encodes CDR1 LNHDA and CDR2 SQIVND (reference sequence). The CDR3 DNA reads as TGTGCCAGTAGTGGAAGGACAGGGACAGAGACCCAGTACTTC. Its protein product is CASSGRTGTETQYF.

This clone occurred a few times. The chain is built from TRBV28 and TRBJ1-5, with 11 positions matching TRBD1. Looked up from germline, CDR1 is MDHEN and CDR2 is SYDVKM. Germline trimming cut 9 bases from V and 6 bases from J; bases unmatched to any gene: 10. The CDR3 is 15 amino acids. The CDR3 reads CASFGQGAGGQPQHF. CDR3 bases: TGTGCCAGTTTTGGACAGGGGGCCGGGGGTCAGCCCCAGCATTTT.

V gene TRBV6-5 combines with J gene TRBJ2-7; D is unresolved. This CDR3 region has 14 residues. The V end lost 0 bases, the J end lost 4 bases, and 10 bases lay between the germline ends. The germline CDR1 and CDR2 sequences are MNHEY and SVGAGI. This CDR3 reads CASSYSSPPYEQYV. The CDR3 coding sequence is TGTGCCAGCAGTTACTCTAGCCCACCTTACGAGCAGTACGTC.